This T cell receptor beta chain is from a study of blood T cell repertoires in COVID-19. Study context: Whether acute or convalescent, the COVID-19 samples came from the United States, Italy and Spain. In each case, the material was cDNA or gDNA derived from T cells, B-cell-depleted T cells, or PBMCs.

Clones were sequenced by immunoSEQ multiplex PCR, and TCRdb holds only the in-frame ones, with some missing. The sample consists of approximately 350,000 clones, roughly 90% of them appearing once. The sequence was collected from a man aged 40-50 years with acute or convalescent COVID-19. The sample comprised peripheral blood.

The CDR3, as DNA: TGTGCCAGCTCACCAATCAACAGGGGGTTCACTGAAGCTTTCTTT. Translation gives CASSPINRGFTEAFF. The J gene is TRBJ1-1, the V gene TRBV18, with TRBD1 matching 8 bases. Unmatched junction bases numbered 6, after V lost 2 bases and J lost 4 bases. Germline V gives CDR1 KGHSH, CDR2 LQKENI. The CDR3 totals 15 residues.